This T cell receptor (beta chain) emerged from a study of T cell repertoires in cytomegalovirus infection. For the study at large: A matching HLA type, together with CMV infection, was signaled by public TCR beta signatures. Study findings and constraints: In two of eight donors, the top clonotype was HLA-C-restricted CMV-specific. People with CMV and the relevant HLA were identified by cumulative public TCR beta family frequency.

Germline V gives CDR1 SGHAT, CDR2 FQNNGV. The V end was cut by 0 bases, the J end by 5 bases, with 10 bases between. The CDR3 spans 14 residues. MiXCR, applied by TCRdb to the reads, yields one record per CDR3 protein. The sample carries roughly 200,000 distinct CDR3 sequences, more than 9% recorded once. This clonotype was detected only a few times. Its antigen remains unidentified. This chain links TRBV11-2 with TRBJ2-5, with D possibly being TRBD2 (6 bases). The sample taken for sequencing was PBMCs. This clonotype was sampled from a human donor in good health (CMV status not recorded). Some clones in this sample may be carry-over from other donors' samples. The CDR3 region is CASSLEAGTETQYF. In nucleotides, the CDR3 is TGTGCCAGCAGCTTAGAGGCGGGGACGGAGACCCAGTACTTC.